The clone carrying this T cell receptor beta chain was counted a few times. The antigen is undetermined. Trimming removed 2 bases from V and 1 base from J, with 8 bases in between. Per germline, CDR1 MGHDK and CDR2 SYGVNS. CDR3 length: 15 amino acids. The source of the sample is a study of T cells after yellow fever vaccination. General observations from the study: There was a possibility that FACS-sorted repertoires contained abundant clonotypes contaminating from the bulk population. Overall, a small share of clonotypes was seen in both CD4 and CD8 compartments.

In TCRdb, the 5' RACE reads were re-called with MiXCR into one record per CDR3 protein. Here the sample spans about 330,000 distinct CDR3 sequences, roughly 8.6% being singletons. Sequences were derived from PBMCs, sampled more than 40 days after the first yellow fever vaccination. The sequence derives from a man younger than 35 who received the YFV17D yellow fever vaccine. This chain links TRBV25-1 with TRBJ2-2, with unresolved D. The DNA for the CDR3 is TGTGCCAGCAGTGAACCCCAGAAGAACACCGGGGAGCTGTTTTTT. Protein product: CASSEPQKNTGELFF.